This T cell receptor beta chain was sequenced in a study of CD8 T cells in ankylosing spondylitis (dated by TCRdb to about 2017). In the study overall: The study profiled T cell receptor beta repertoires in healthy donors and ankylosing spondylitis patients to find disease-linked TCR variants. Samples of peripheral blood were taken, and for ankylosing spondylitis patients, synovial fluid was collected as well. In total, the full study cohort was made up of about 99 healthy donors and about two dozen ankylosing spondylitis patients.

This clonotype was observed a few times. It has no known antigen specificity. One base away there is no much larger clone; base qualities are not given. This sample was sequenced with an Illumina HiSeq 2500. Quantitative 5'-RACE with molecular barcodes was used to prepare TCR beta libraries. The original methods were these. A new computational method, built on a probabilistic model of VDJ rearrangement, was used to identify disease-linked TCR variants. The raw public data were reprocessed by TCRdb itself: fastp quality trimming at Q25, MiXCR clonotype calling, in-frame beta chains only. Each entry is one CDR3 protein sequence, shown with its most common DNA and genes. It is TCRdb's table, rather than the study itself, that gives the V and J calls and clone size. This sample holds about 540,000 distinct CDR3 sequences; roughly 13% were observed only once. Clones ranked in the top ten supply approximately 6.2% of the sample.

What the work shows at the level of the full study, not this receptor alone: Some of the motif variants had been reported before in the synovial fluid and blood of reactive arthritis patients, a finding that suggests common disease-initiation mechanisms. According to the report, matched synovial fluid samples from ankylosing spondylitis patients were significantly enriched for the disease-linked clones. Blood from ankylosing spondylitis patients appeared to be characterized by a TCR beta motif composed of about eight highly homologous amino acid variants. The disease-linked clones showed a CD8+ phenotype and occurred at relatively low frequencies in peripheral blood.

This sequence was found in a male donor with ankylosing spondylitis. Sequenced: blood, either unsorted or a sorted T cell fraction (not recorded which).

The DNA reads as follows: TGCGCCCCCTTTCTCCAGCAGCCAGGAAGGGGCGCTGATAATGAAAAACTGTTTTTT. Translated, this is CAPFLQQPGRGADNEKLFF. The chain uses TRBV4-1 and TRBJ1-4; the D gene is perhaps TRBD1, from 5 matching bases. From its cysteine to its phenylalanine, the CDR3 spans 19 amino acids. Of the read, only the CDR3 DNA is kept; its 57 bases are in frame from base 1. The germline ends are 32 bases apart after V is trimmed by 11 bases and J by 4 bases. The germline V gene sets CDR1 to MGHRA and CDR2 to YSYEKL.